Below, 26 T cell receptor beta chains from the same sample are listed, as sequenced in a study of a mutant IDH1 vaccine in newly diagnosed glioma. As to time point: week 23, last vaccination. It was 300 ug of mutant IDH1 20-mer peptide that made up each vaccine dose, given with topical imiquimod. Sequencing was performed with immunoSEQ multiplex PCR; in TCRdb, only in-frame clones are kept and a portion is missing. The sample includes 35,000 to 55,000 clones, 84% of them seen just once. Antigens for these TCRs are unknown. Here the sequenced sample was PBMCs, taken from a glioma patient whose treatment included an IDH1 peptide vaccine. The receptors stem from a young woman with glioma. Some clones in this sample may be carry-over from other donors' samples.

The rearrangement links TRBV5-1 to TRBJ1-5, with TRBD1 matching over 8 bases. The germline gives CDR1 SGHRS, CDR2 YFSETQ. The CDR3 has 17 amino acids. V shed 4 bases, J shed 6 bases, and the junction held 15 bases outside the gene matches. DNA of the CDR3: TGCGCCAGCAGCGTTGGCCCCATCGACAGGGGAGGTCAGCCCCAGCATTTT. Translating it yields CASSVGPIDRGGQPQHF.

The J gene is TRBJ2-7, the V gene TRBV19; 9 nucleotides line up with TRBD2. CDR1 is LNHDA, CDR2 SQIVND, per germline (reference sequence). The ends lost 5 bases at V and 9 bases at J; junction bases unmatched: 8. The CDR3 has 13 residues. The CDR3 here is CASSHGLALGQYF. The CDR3 bases are TGTGCCAGTAGTCATGGACTAGCGCTCGGGCAGTACTTC. The whole variable domain, filled in from reference TRBV19 and TRBJ2-7, reads DGGITQSPKYLFRKEGQNVTLSCEQNLNHDAMYWYRQDPGQGLRLIYYSQIVNDFQKGDIAEGYSVSREKKESFPLTVTSAQKNPTAFYLCASSHGLALGQYFGPGTRLTVT.

A few counts support this clone. The chain carries TRBV29-1 and TRBJ1-2, with 10 positions matching TRBD1. CDR3 size: 12 residues. V was pared by 8 bases and J by 7 bases, with 7 bases of the junction left unmatched. CDR1 SQVTM and CDR2 ANQGSEA come from the germline V gene. The CDR3 loop is CSIPTGGSGYTF. CDR3 DNA sequence: TGCAGCATCCCGACAGGGGGCAGTGGCTACACCTTC. Drawing the rest from reference TRBV29-1 and TRBJ1-2, the complete variable domain is SAVISQKPSRDICQRGTSLTIQCQVDSQVTMMFWYRQQPGQSLTLIATANQGSEATYESGFVIDKFPISRPNLTFSTLTVSNMSPEDSSIYLCSIPTGGSGYTFGSGTRLTVV.

The sample holds one count of this clone. The V gene is TRBV6-4, the J gene TRBJ2-7; the D gene is possibly TRBD1 (6 bases). The V end was cut by 0 bases, the J end by 3 bases, with 9 bases between. Germline CDR1 MRHNA, CDR2 SNTAGT. This CDR3 contains 14 residues. The CDR3 bases are TGTGCCAGCAGTGACTCGATCAGGGGCTACGAGCAGTACTTC. Translated, it gives CASSDSIRGYEQYF.

This clone was seen only a few times. The chain recombines TRBV27 with TRBJ1-1; 9 bases match TRBD1. CDR1 is MNHEY, CDR2 SMNVEV, per germline (reference sequence). The CDR3 extends over 15 amino acids. The V gene end was trimmed by 3 bases and the J gene end by 3 bases; junction bases not matched to a gene: 5. CDR3 in DNA: TGTGCCAGCAGTTTCGGACAGGGGTGGGACACTGAAGCTTTCTTT. It yields the protein CASSFGQGWDTEAFF.

The chain links TRBV11-3 to TRBJ1-2; 7 bases are shared with TRBD1. V lost 3 bases and J lost 1; bases outside the gene matches: 5. From germline, CDR1 is SGHNT and CDR2 YENEEA. The CDR3 has 15 amino acids. CDR3 in amino acids: CASSFAGQLNYGYTF. The DNA for the CDR3 is TGTGCCAGCAGCTTCGCGGGACAGCTTAACTATGGCTACACCTTC.

In its sample, this clone was seen once. The chain recombines TRBV7-2 with TRBJ2-5, with D possibly being TRBD1 (6 bases). The CDR3 consists of 13 residues. Germline lookup yields CDR1 SGHTA and CDR2 FQGNSA. The V and J ends lost 3 bases and 4 bases respectively, with 9 bases between them. In DNA form, the CDR3 reads TGTGCCAGCAGCTTCAGGGGACGAGAGACCCAGTACTTC. This gives the protein CASSFRGRETQYF.

The CDR3 DNA sequence: TGTGCCAGCACCCCCGGGCGGACGGGAGAGACCCAGTACTTC. Amino acids: CASTPGRTGETQYF. V and J are TRBV14 and TRBJ2-5, with D unresolved. Germline assignment: CDR1 SGHDN and CDR2 FVKESK. The CDR3 spans 14 residues. The V and J ends lost 7 bases and 4 bases respectively, with 16 bases between them.

The chain recombines TRBV7-8 with TRBJ1-2, with a possible D match to TRBD1 (6 bases). The V gene's germline CDR1 is SGHVS and CDR2 FQNEAQ. This CDR3 region has 13 residues. Trimming removed 7 bases at V and 4 bases at J, with 13 bases between. Here the CDR3 reads CASKGGAVYGYTF. The CDR3 DNA is TGTGCCAGCAAGGGGGGGGCGGTCTATGGCTACACCTTC.

The table lists this clone with a count of one. The genes are TRBV5-1 and TRBJ2-5; D is possibly TRBD1 (5 bases). The V end was cut by 2 bases, the J end by 1 base, with 9 bases between. CDR3 length: 14 residues. Germline V gene lookup returns CDR1 SGHRS and CDR2 YFSETQ. The CDR3 spells CASSFRVVQETQYF. Here the CDR3 DNA reads TGCGCCAGCAGCTTCAGGGTGGTCCAAGAGACCCAGTACTTC.

The rearrangement links TRBV19 to TRBJ2-7, with D uncertain. CDR3 length: 14 residues. Germline V lookup: CDR1 LNHDA, CDR2 SQIVND (reference sequence). V was trimmed by 5 bases and J by 4 bases, leaving 15 bases between them. CDR3: CASSDRPGRYEQYF. The CDR3, as DNA: TGTGCCAGTAGTGACCGACCCGGCCGTTACGAGCAGTACTTC.

The gene calls are TRBV21-1 and TRBJ1-1; TRBD1, as called in the table, went unchecked against the DNA. TRBV21-1 is noted as a pseudogene. This CDR3 comprises 16 residues. The CDR3 coding sequence is TGTGCCAGCAGCAAAGATGGGCAGTTCAAGAACACTGAAGCTTTCTTT. Translation gives CASSKDGQFKNTEAFF.

This sequence joins TRBV7-2 and TRBJ1-2; tentative D call: TRBD1 (5 bases). The CDR3 totals 13 residues. CDR1 is SGHTA and CDR2 is FQGNSA in the germline V gene. V was shortened by 5 bases and J by 7 bases, with 14 bases between the two germline ends. CDR3 amino acids: CASSLRGGIGYTF. Here the CDR3 DNA reads TGTGCCAGCAGCCTCCGGGGGGGGATTGGCTACACCTTC. Drawing the rest from reference TRBV7-2 and TRBJ1-2, the complete variable domain is GAGVSQSPSNKVTEKGKDVELRCDPISGHTALYWYRQSLGQGLEFLIYFQGNSAPDKSGLPSDRFSAERTGGSVSTLTIQRTQQEDSAVYLCASSLRGGIGYTFGSGTRLTVV.

CDR3 amino acids: CAWIGGRGGVYGYTF. The CDR3 nucleotides are TGTGCCTGGATAGGTGGTAGGGGGGGAGTCTATGGCTACACCTTC. This chain joins TRBV30 and TRBJ1-2, with D perhaps TRBD1 (6 bases). Germline CDR1 and CDR2: GTSNPN and SVGIG (reference sequence). With 4 bases removed from V and 4 bases from J, the gap between germline ends came to 19 bases. The CDR3 runs 15 residues.

This clone was seen a single time. The chain couples TRBV27 to TRBJ2-7; 9 bases are shared with TRBD1. In germline, CDR1 is MNHEY, CDR2 SMNVEV (reference sequence). Losses at the gene ends were 6 bases for V and 2 bases for J; bases not matched to a gene: 5. The CDR3 totals 14 residues. The CDR3 nucleotides are TGTGCCAGCAGATGGGGACAGGGCACCTACGAGCAGTACTTC. Protein product: CASRWGQGTYEQYF.

The chain carries TRBV11-3 and TRBJ2-6; the D is unclear. V lost 5 bases to trimming and J lost 0 bases, with 8 bases between them. This CDR3 contains 15 residues. The germline CDR1 and CDR2 sequences are SGHNT and YENEEA. Here the CDR3 DNA reads TGTGCCAGCAGCCATAGGGCCTCTGGGGCCAACGTCCTGACTTTC. It yields the protein CASSHRASGANVLTF.

This chain uses TRBV19 with TRBJ1-6; 8 nucleotides match TRBD1. Looked up from germline, CDR1 is LNHDA and CDR2 is SQIVND (reference sequence). V trimming: 7 bases; J trimming: 6 bases; junction bases outside the gene matches: 5. This CDR3 region has 14 residues. CDR3 protein: CASTRTGSNSPLHF. The DNA for the CDR3 is TGTGCCAGTACTCGGACAGGGTCTAATTCACCCCTCCACTTT. Variable domain in full (rest from reference TRBV19 and TRBJ1-6): DGGITQSPKYLFRKEGQNVTLSCEQNLNHDAMYWYRQDPGQGLRLIYYSQIVNDFQKGDIAEGYSVSREKKESFPLTVTSAQKNPTAFYLCASTRTGSNSPLHFGNGTRLTVT.

The chain couples TRBV4-1 to TRBJ2-7; 9 nucleotides match TRBD1. V was pared by 0 bases and J by 2 bases, with 5 bases of the junction left unmatched. This CDR3 contains 16 residues. Germline-derived CDR1 and CDR2 are MGHRA and YSYEKL. CDR3: CASSQDGTGLAYEQYF. In DNA form, the CDR3 reads TGCGCCAGCAGCCAAGATGGGACAGGGTTGGCCTACGAGCAGTACTTC.

V and J are TRBV5-6 and TRBJ2-7; weak D call: TRBD2 (6 bases). Per germline, CDR1 SGHDT and CDR2 YYEEEE. The CDR3 is made up of 14 amino acids. With 2 bases removed from V and 3 bases from J, the gap between germline ends came to 12 bases. The CDR3 loop is CASSLPGLLYEQYF. Here the CDR3 DNA reads TGTGCCAGCAGCTTACCGGGACTCCTCTACGAGCAGTACTTC. The variable domain in full, completed from reference TRBV5-6 and TRBJ2-7, reads DAGVTQSPTHLIKTRGQQVTLRCSPKSGHDTVSWYQQALGQGPQFIFQYYEEEERQRGNFPDRFSGHQFPNYSSELNVNALLLGDSALYLCASSLPGLLYEQYFGPGTRLTVT.

This chain connects TRBV4-2 to TRBJ2-7, with TRBD1 matching 7 bases. Germline loops: CDR1 LGHNA, CDR2 YNFKEQ. Trimming removed 0 bases from V and 1 base from J; junction bases left unmatched: 9. The CDR3 loop spans 17 amino acids. The CDR3 sequence: CASSQDRQGAASYEQYF. The CDR3, as DNA: TGTGCCAGCAGCCAAGACCGACAGGGAGCGGCGTCCTACGAGCAGTACTTC.

CDR3 DNA sequence: TGTGCCAGCAGCCAAGAACGGAAAGGCACAGATACGCAGTATTTT. As protein: CASSQERKGTDTQYF. The J gene is TRBJ2-3, the V gene TRBV4-2; the D is unclear. The CDR3 covers 15 residues. Between the trimmed V and J ends, which lost 0 bases and 1 base, there was a span of 8 bases. Looked up from germline, CDR1 is LGHNA and CDR2 is YNFKEQ.

The V gene is TRBV5-1, the J gene TRBJ2-1; the D gene is possibly TRBD2 (7 bases). The CDR3 length is 15 residues. Trimming removed 1 base from V and 6 bases from J, with 14 bases in between. Looked up from germline, CDR1 is SGHRS and CDR2 is YFSETQ. The CDR3 protein is CASSLLWEGGNEQFF. In nucleotides, the CDR3 is TGCGCCAGCAGCTTGTTATGGGAGGGGGGCAATGAGCAGTTCTTC.

In its sample, this clone was seen a few times. This chain links TRBV5-4 with TRBJ2-7; no firm D call. The length of the CDR3 is 13 residues. Germline values: CDR1 SGHNT, CDR2 YYREEE (reference sequence). Between the trimmed V and J ends, which lost 7 bases and 4 bases, there was a span of 15 bases. In DNA form, the CDR3 reads TGTGCCAGCGGGGATCCCCAGCTATACGAGCAGTACTTC. Protein sequence: CASGDPQLYEQYF.

This chain links TRBV19 with TRBJ1-2; 8 positions match TRBD1. This CDR3 spans 12 amino acids. Germline CDR1 LNHDA, CDR2 SQIVND (reference sequence). V shed 6 bases, J shed 6 bases, and the junction held 3 bases outside the gene matches. CDR3 protein: CASRTGADGYTF. As DNA, the CDR3 is TGTGCCAGTAGGACAGGGGCAGATGGCTACACCTTC.

A single count supports this clone. The gene calls are TRBV7-3 and TRBJ2-5; D is perhaps TRBD2 (5 bases). V lost 1 base and J lost 5, with 8 bases in between. There are 13 residues in the CDR3. Germline V gene lookup returns CDR1 SGHTA and CDR2 FQGTGA. The CDR3: CASSLSRGETQYF. CDR3 nucleotide sequence: TGTGCCAGCAGCTTAAGTCGCGGGGAGACCCAGTACTTC.

The chain couples TRBV5-6 to TRBJ1-2, with a weak D call TRBD1 (6 bases). The CDR3 consists of 16 residues. Germline V gene lookup returns CDR1 SGHDT and CDR2 YYEEEE. Deletions cut 5 bases from V and 3 bases from J, with 20 bases between. The CDR3: CASRGAPTGTHYGYTF. The DNA for the CDR3 is TGTGCCAGCAGAGGGGCCCCCACAGGGACCCACTATGGCTACACCTTC. Variable domain in full (rest from reference TRBV5-6 and TRBJ1-2): DAGVTQSPTHLIKTRGQQVTLRCSPKSGHDTVSWYQQALGQGPQFIFQYYEEEERQRGNFPDRFSGHQFPNYSSELNVNALLLGDSALYLCASRGAPTGTHYGYTFGSGTRLTVV.